These 10 T cell receptor beta chains originate from one sample sequenced in a study of somatic mutations in cytotoxic T cells in rheumatoid arthritis. TCRdb keeps only in-frame clones here, not all; method: immunoSEQ multiplex PCR. The sample includes more than 15,000 clones, 70% to 75% of them seen just once. Sequenced: CD8+ T cells sorted from blood. The receptor source for this set is an older woman in good health.

The chain couples TRBV7-9 to TRBJ2-1; 10 bases match TRBD2. Trimming took 5 bases from V and 3 from J; bases not matched to a gene: 4. From germline, CDR1 is SEHNR and CDR2 FQNEAQ (reference sequence). This CDR3 is 15 amino acids long. The CDR3 DNA follows: TGTGCCAGCAGCCAGAGCGGGGGGGTCTACAATGAGCAGTTCTTC. Translated: CASSQSGGVYNEQFF.

The rearrangement joins TRBV2 to TRBJ2-7; D ambiguous. The CDR3 covers 12 residues. The V gene lost 7 bases and the J gene lost 3 bases, with 10 bases spanning the gap. From germline, CDR1 is SNHLY and CDR2 FYNNEI. In DNA, the CDR3 is TGTGCCAGCAACGCAGAGGACTACGAGCAGTACTTC. Translation: CASNAEDYEQYF.

This clone was detected only once. The gene calls are TRBV13 and TRBJ2-7; D gene unclear. The CDR3 consists of 12 residues. V gave up 0 bases and J gave up 7 bases, with 7 bases separating them. The germline CDR1 and CDR2 sequences are PRHDT and FYEKMQ (reference sequence). CDR3 DNA sequence: TGTGCCAGCAGCTTAGGAGAGACAGAGCAGTACTTC. Its protein product is CASSLGETEQYF.

This clone is deemed medium-sized (0.01 to 0.1%). The rearrangement links TRBV4-1 to TRBJ2-7, with 8 nucleotides matching TRBD1. Looked up from germline, CDR1 is MGHRA and CDR2 is YSYEKL. This CDR3 has 16 amino acids. V trimming: 0 bases; J trimming: 5 bases; junction bases outside the gene matches: 9. The CDR3, as DNA: TGCGCCAGCAGCCAAGAAGCCGGCAGGGGGCACAACGAGCAGTACTTC. The encoded protein is CASSQEAGRGHNEQYF.

The rearrangement joins TRBV14 to TRBJ1-1, with a possible D match to TRBD1 (6 bases). Trimming cost V 2 bases and J 1 base, with 14 bases left between them. CDR1 is SGHDN, CDR2 FVKESK, per germline. The CDR3 is 16 amino acids. The CDR3 protein is CASSQRGSGQNTEAFF. DNA for the CDR3: TGTGCCAGCAGCCAAAGGGGGTCGGGACAGAACACTGAAGCTTTCTTT.

J is TRBJ2-7 and V is TRBV27; the D gene is possibly TRBD2 (7 bases). Per the germline V gene, CDR1 is MNHEY and CDR2 is SMNVEV (reference sequence). V was pared by 5 bases and J by 0 bases, with 14 bases between. The CDR3 runs 15 residues. CDR3 DNA sequence: TGTGCCAGCAGTACCATGGGGGGGCCCTCCTACGAGCAGTACTTC. This translates into CASSTMGGPSYEQYF.

This chain joins TRBV11-2 and TRBJ2-7, with a possible D match to TRBD1 (5 bases). Trimming shortened V by 3 bases and J by 5 bases, and 14 bases separated the two germline ends. The CDR3 runs 14 residues. In germline, CDR1 is SGHAT, CDR2 FQNNGV. CDR3 DNA sequence: TGTGCCAGCAGCTTTAGCACAGGAGCCCACGAGCAGTACTTC. This gives the protein CASSFSTGAHEQYF. The entire variable domain, with the rest obtained from reference TRBV11-2 and TRBJ2-7, is as follows: EAGVAQSPRYKIIEKRQSVAFWCNPISGHATLYWYQQILGQGPKLLIQFQNNGVVDDSQLPKDRFSAERLKGVDSTLKIQPAKLEDSAVYLCASSFSTGAHEQYFGPGTRLTVT.

J is TRBJ2-1 and V is TRBV13; 10 nucleotides agree with TRBD2. Germline CDR1 and CDR2: PRHDT and FYEKMQ (reference sequence). Losses at the gene ends were 6 bases for V and 6 bases for J; bases not matched to a gene: 8. CDR3 length: 15 amino acids. CDR3 protein: CASSPGLAAFNEQFF. In nucleotides, the CDR3 is TGTGCCAGCAGTCCCGGACTAGCGGCCTTCAATGAGCAGTTCTTC.

The V and J genes are TRBV4-1 and TRBJ1-2; no firm D call. This CDR3 comprises 15 residues. Germline V gene lookup returns CDR1 MGHRA and CDR2 YSYEKL. Trimming pared 0 bases from V and 1 base from J, leaving 9 bases between. The DNA of the CDR3 is TGCGCCAGCAGCCAAGATCCTGTGGATAACTATGGCTACACCTTC. Its translation is CASSQDPVDNYGYTF.

V is TRBV5-1 and J is TRBJ1-1; no definite D call. The CDR3 has 12 residues. V lost 2 bases, J lost 4 bases, and 6 bases lay in between. Looked up from germline, CDR1 is SGHRS and CDR2 is YFSETQ. The CDR3 nucleotides read TGCGCCAGCAGCTTCGGAGGCACTGAAGCTTTCTTT. This codes for CASSFGGTEAFF.